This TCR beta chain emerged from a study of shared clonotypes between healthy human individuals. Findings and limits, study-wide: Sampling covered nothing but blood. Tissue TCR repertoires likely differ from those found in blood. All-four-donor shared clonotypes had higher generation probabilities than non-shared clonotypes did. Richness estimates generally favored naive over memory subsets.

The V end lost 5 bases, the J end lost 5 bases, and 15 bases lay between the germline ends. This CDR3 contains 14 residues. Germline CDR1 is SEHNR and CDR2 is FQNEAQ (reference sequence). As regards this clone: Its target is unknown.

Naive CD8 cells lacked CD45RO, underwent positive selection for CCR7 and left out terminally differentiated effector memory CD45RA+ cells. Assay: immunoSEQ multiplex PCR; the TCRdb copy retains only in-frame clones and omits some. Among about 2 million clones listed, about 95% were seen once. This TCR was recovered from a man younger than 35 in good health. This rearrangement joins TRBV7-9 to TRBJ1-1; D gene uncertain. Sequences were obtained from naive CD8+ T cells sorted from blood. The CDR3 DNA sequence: TGTGCCAGCAGCCCAACGGAGGGAGAGACTGAAGCTTTCTTT. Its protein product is CASSPTEGETEAFF.